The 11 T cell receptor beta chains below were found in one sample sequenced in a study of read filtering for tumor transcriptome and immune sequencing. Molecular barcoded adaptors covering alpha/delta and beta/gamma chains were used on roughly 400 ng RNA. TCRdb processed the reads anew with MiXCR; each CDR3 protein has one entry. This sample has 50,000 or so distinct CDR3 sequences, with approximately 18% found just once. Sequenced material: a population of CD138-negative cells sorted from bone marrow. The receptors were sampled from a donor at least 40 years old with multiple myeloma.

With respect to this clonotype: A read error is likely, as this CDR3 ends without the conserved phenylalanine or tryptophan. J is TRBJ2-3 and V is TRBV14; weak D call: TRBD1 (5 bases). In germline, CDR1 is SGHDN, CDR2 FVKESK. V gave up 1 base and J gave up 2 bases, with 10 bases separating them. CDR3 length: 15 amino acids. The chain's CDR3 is CASSQAQGNTDTQYS. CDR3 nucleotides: TGTGCCAGCAGCCAAGCTCAGGGAAACACAGATACGCAGTATTCT.

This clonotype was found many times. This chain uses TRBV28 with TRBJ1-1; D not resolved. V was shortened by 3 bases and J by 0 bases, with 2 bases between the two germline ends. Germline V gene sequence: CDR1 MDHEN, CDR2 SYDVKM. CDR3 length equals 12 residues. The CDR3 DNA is TGTGCCAGCAGTTTGTTGAACACTGAAGCTTTCTTT. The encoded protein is CASSLLNTEAFF.

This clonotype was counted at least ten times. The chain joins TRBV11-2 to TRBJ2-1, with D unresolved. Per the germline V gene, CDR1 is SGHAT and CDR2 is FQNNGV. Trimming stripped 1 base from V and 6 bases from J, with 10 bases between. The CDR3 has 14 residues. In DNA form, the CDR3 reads TGTGCCAGCAGCTTAGCTGGTCGCGTCAATGAGCAGTTCTTC. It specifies CASSLAGRVNEQFF.

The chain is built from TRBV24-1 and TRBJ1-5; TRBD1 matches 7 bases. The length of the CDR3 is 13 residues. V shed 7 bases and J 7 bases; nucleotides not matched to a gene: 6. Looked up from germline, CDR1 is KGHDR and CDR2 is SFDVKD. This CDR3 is CATSGQAGQPQHF. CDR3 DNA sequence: TGTGCCACCAGCGGACAGGCTGGGCAGCCCCAGCATTTT.

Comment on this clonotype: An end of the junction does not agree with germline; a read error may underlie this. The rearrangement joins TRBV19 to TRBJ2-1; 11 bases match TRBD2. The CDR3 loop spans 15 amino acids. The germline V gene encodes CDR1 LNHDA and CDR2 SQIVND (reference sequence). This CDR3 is CASRWVAGGHNEQFF. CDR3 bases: TGTGCCAGTAGGTGGGTAGCGGGAGGGCACAATGAACAGTTCTTC. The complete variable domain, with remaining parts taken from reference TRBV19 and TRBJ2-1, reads DGGITQSPKYLFRKEGQNVTLSCEQNLNHDAMYWYRQDPGQGLRLIYYSQIVNDFQKGDIAEGYSVSREKKESFPLTVTSAQKNPTAFYLCASRWVAGGHNEQFFGPGTRLTVL.

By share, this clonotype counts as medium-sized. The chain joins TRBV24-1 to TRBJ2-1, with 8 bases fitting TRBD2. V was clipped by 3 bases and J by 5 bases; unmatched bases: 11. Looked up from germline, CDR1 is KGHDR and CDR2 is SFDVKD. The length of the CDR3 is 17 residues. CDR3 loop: CATSDRTTSGPDNEQFF. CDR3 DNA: TGTGCCACCAGTGATCGAACAACTAGCGGACCAGACAATGAGCAGTTCTTC.

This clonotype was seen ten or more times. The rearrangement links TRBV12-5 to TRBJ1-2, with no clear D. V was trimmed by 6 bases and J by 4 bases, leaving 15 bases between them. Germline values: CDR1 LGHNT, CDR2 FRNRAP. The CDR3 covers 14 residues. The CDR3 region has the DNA TGTGCTAGTGGGGGTCGGTCAGGCGGCTATGGCTACACCTTC. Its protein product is CASGGRSGGYGYTF.

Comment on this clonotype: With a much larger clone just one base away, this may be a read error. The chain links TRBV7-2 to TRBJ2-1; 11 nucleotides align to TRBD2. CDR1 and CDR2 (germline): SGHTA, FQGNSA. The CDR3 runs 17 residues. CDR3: CASSSSSGRAKGDEQLF. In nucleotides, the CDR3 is TGTGCCAGCAGCTCCAGTAGCGGGAGGGCAAAAGGCGATGAGCAGCTCTTC.

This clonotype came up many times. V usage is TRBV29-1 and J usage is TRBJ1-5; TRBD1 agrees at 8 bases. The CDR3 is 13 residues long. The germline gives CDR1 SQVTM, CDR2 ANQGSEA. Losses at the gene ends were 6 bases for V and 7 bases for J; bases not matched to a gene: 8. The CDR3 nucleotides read TGCAGCGTCGAAACACGACAGGGGCAGCCCCAGCATTTT. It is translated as CSVETRQGQPQHF.

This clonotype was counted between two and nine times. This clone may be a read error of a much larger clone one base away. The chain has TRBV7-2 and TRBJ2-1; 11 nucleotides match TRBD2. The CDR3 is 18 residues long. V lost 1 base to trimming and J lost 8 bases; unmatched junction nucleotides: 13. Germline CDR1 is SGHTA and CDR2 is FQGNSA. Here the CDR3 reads CASSLEERGTSGYDEQFF. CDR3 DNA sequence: TGTGCCAGCAGCTTAGAGGAACGTGGGACTAGCGGTTACGATGAGCAGTTCTTC.

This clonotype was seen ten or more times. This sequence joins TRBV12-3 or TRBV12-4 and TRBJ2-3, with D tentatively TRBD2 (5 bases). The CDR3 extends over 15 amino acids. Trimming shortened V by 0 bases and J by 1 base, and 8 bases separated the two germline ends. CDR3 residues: CASSLAGSGTDTQYF. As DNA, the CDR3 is TGTGCCAGCAGTTTAGCGGGTAGCGGCACAGATACGCAGTATTTT.